This entry is about one T cell receptor (beta chain). Without the conserved terminal phenylalanine or tryptophan, this CDR3 likely stems from a read error. Because the CDR3's place on the DNA is in doubt, the DNA is left out and the CDR3 is given as listed by TCRdb. The data derive from a study of T cell repertoires in cytomegalovirus infection. The CDR3 is 11 amino acids long, termini counted. Germline assignment: CDR1 LNHNV and CDR2 YYDKDF (reference sequence). TCRdb independently ran MiXCR on the reads; one entry per CDR3 protein. The repertoire consists of about 260,000 distinct CDR3 sequences, with approximately 9% occurring once and the leading ten covering over 13%.

This clonotype was obtained from a human donor in good health (CMV status not recorded). Some clones in this sample may be carry-over from other donors' samples. The chain combines TRBV15 with TRBJ2-3; TRBD1 is the table's D call and was not checked against the DNA. The specimen sequenced was PBMCs. This CDR3 reads CATSRAPLEGS.